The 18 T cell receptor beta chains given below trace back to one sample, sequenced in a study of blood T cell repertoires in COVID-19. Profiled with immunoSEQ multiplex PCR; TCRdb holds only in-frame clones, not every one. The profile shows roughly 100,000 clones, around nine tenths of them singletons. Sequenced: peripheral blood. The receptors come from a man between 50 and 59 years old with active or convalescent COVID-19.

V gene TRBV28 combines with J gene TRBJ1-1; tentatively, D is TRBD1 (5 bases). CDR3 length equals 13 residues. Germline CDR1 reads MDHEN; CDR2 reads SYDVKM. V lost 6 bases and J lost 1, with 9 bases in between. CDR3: CASRTGGNTEAFF. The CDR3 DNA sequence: TGTGCCAGCAGGACCGGGGGGAACACTGAAGCTTTCTTT.

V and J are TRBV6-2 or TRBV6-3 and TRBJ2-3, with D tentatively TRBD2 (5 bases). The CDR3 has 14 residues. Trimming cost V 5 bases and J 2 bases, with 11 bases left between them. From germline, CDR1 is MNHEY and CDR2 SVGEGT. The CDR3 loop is CASSPWTSTDTQYF. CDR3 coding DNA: TGTGCCAGCAGTCCATGGACTTCCACAGATACGCAGTATTTT.

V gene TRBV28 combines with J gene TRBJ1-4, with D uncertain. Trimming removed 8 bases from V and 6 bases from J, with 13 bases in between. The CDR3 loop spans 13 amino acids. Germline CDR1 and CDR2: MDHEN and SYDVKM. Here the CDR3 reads CASLPPEDEKLFF. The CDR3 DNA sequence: TGTGCCAGCCTACCTCCGGAGGATGAAAAACTGTTTTTT. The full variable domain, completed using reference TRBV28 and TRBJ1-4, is DVKVTQSSRYLVKRTGEKVFLECVQDMDHENMFWYRQDPGLGLRLIYFSYDVKMKEKGDIPEGYSVSREKKERFSLILESASTNQTSMYLCASLPPEDEKLFFGSGTQLSVL.

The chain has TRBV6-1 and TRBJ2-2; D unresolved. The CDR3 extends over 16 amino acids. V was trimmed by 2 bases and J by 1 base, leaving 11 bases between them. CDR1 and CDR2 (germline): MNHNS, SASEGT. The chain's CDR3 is CASSETSVRNTGELFF. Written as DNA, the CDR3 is TGTGCCAGCAGTGAAACGAGTGTAAGGAACACCGGGGAGCTGTTTTTT.

The CDR3 DNA reads TGTGCCAGCAGTGACAGTCATAGCAATCAGCCCCAGCATTTT. Residues: CASSDSHSNQPQHF. The gene calls are TRBV2 and TRBJ1-5; D uncertain. Trimming pared 3 bases from V and 0 bases from J, leaving 6 bases between. Germline CDR1 reads SNHLY; CDR2 reads FYNNEI. The CDR3 contains 14 residues. Drawing the rest from reference TRBV2 and TRBJ1-5, the complete variable domain is EPEVTQTPSHQVTQMGQEVILRCVPISNHLYFYWYRQILGQKVEFLVSFYNNEISEKSEIFDDQFSVERPDGSNFTLKIRSTKLEDSAMYFCASSDSHSNQPQHFGDGTRLSIL.

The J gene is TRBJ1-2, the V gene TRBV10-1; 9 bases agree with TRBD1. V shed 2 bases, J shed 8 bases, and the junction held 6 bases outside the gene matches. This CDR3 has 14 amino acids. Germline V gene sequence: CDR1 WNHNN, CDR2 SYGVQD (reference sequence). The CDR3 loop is CASSEGTGKVGYTF. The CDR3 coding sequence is TGCGCCAGCAGTGAGGGGACAGGGAAAGTCGGCTACACCTTC.

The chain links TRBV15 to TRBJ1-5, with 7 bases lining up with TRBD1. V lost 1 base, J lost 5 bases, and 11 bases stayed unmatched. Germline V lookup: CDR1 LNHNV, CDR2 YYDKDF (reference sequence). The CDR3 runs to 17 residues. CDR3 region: CATSRVDREQRDQPQHF. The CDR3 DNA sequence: TGTGCCACCAGCAGAGTTGACAGGGAGCAAAGGGATCAGCCCCAGCATTTT.

The DNA for the CDR3 is TGCAGCGTTGATAGAGTACAAGAGACCCAGTACTTC. This translates into CSVDRVQETQYF. The V call is TRBV29-1, the J call TRBJ2-5; no reliable D call. The V and J ends lost 3 bases and 2 bases respectively, with 7 bases between them. The germline CDR1 and CDR2 sequences are SQVTM and ANQGSEA. CDR3 length: 12 residues. The complete variable domain, with remaining parts taken from reference TRBV29-1 and TRBJ2-5, reads SAVISQKPSRDICQRGTSLTIQCQVDSQVTMMFWYRQQPGQSLTLIATANQGSEATYESGFVIDKFPISRPNLTFSTLTVSNMSPEDSSIYLCSVDRVQETQYFGPGTRLLVL.

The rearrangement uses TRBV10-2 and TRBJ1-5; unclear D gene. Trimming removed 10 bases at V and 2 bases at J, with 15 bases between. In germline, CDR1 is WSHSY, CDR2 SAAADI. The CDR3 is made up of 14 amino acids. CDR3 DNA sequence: TGCGCCACCTCACCGGGGAGGGGCAATCAGCCCCAGCATTTT. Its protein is CATSPGRGNQPQHF.

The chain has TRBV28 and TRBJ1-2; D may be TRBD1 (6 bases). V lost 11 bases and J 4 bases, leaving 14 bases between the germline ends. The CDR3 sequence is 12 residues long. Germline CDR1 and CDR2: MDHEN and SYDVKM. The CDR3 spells CALQGSGYGYTF. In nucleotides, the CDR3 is TGTGCCTTACAGGGCTCGGGCTATGGCTACACCTTC.

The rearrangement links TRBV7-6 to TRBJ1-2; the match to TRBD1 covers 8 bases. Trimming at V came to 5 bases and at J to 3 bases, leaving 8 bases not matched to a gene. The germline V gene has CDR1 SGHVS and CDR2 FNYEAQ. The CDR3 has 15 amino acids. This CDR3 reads CASSAQGGSDYGYTF. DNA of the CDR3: TGTGCCAGCAGCGCACAGGGGGGGTCTGACTATGGCTACACCTTC.

CDR3: CASSSTGAYATSNSPLHF. The CDR3 bases are TGTGCCAGCAGCTCGACAGGGGCCTACGCCACATCTAATTCACCCCTCCACTTT. This rearrangement joins TRBV7-9 to TRBJ1-6; the match to TRBD1 covers 8 bases. Germline CDR1 SEHNR, CDR2 FQNEAQ (reference sequence). Germline trimming cut 4 bases from V and 6 bases from J; bases unmatched to any gene: 14. The CDR3 extends over 18 amino acids.

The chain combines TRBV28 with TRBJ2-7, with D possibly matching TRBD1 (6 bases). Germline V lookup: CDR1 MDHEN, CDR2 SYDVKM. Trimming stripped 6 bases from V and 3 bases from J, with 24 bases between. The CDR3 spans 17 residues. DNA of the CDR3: TGTGCCAGCAGCGTGTTGGGTGCGACAGGCAACTTCTACGAGCAGTACTTC. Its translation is CASSVLGATGNFYEQYF.

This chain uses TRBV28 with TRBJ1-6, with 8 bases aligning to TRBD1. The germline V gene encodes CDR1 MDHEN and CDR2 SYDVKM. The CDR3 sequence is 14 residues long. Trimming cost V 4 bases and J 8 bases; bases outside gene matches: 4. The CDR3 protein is CASSSGQGDSPLHF. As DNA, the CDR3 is TGTGCCAGCAGTTCAGGACAGGGCGATTCACCCCTCCACTTT.

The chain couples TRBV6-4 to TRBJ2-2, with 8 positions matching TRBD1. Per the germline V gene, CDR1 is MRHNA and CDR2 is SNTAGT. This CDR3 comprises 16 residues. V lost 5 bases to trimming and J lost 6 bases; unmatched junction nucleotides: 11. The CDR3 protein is CASSSPDRVRAGELFF. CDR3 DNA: TGTGCCAGCAGTTCCCCGGACAGGGTTAGGGCCGGGGAGCTGTTTTTT.

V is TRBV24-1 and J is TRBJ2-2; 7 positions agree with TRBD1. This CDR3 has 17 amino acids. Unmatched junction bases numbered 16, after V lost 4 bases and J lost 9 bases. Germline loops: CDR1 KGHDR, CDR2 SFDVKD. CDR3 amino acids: CATSESSPGTAHRELFF. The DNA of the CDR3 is TGTGCCACCAGTGAGTCCTCACCCGGGACAGCCCACCGGGAGCTGTTTTTT.

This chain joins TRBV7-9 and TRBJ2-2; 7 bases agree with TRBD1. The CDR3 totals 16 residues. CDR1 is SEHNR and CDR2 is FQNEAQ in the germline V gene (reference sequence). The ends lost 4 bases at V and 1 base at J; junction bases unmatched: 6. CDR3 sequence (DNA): TGTGCCAGCAGCTCGTGGCAGGGGGTGAACACCGGGGAGCTGTTTTTT. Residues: CASSSWQGVNTGELFF.

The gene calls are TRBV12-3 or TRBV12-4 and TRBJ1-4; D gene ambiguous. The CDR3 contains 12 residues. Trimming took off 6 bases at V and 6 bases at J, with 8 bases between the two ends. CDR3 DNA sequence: TGTGCCAGCAGACCAGGTGATGAAAAACTGTTTTTT. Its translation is CASRPGDEKLFF.